The 21 T cell receptor beta chains below come from one sample, sequenced in a study of T cells in Graves' hyperthyroidism and ophthalmopathy. TCR beta CDR3 region amplification was performed from RNA transcripts. The HTBI set primed first-round TCR CDR3 RT-PCR. TCRdb recomputed calls from the multiplex PCR reads with MiXCR, one row per CDR3 protein. The table lists 660,000 or so distinct CDR3 sequences, less than 25% of them singletons. The sample comprised blood. The origin of the receptors is a man aged 30 to 45 with Graves' ophthalmopathy.

This chain uses TRBV29-1 with TRBJ2-1; perhaps TRBD1 as D (6 bases). The germline V and J ends were trimmed by 7 bases and 7 bases, with 11 bases remaining between them. Per the germline V gene, CDR1 is SQVTM and CDR2 is ANQGSEA. The CDR3 is made up of 11 amino acids. This CDR3 reads CSAGTTNEQFF. The CDR3 nucleotides are TGCAGCGCCGGGACAACAAATGAGCAGTTCTTC.

The chain joins TRBV20-1 to TRBJ1-1, with D perhaps matching TRBD1 (6 bases). With 3 bases removed from V and 1 base from J, the gap between germline ends came to 15 bases. CDR1 and CDR2 (germline): DFQATT, SNEGSKA (reference sequence). The CDR3 sequence is 15 residues long. The CDR3 DNA is TGCAGTGCTAGTGGCAGGGGCCAAAAGAACACTGAAGCTTTCTTT. This codes for CSASGRGQKNTEAFF.

The chain carries TRBV6-2 or TRBV6-3 and TRBJ2-5, with a possible D match to TRBD2 (5 bases). Trimming left V 0 bases short and J 0 bases short, with 17 bases between. CDR3 length: 18 residues. Germline CDR1 MNHEY, CDR2 SVGEGT. The CDR3 coding sequence is TGTGCCAGCAGTTACTCGGCGGGCTCTACGGGCTACCAAGAGACCCAGTACTTC. Its protein product is CASSYSAGSTGYQETQYF.

V gene TRBV19 combines with J gene TRBJ2-7; possibly TRBD1 for D (6 bases). CDR3 length: 15 amino acids. The germline gives CDR1 LNHDA, CDR2 SQIVND (reference sequence). Trimming took off 10 bases at V and 3 bases at J, with 22 bases between the two ends. The CDR3 loop reads CATASVPGHRYEQYF. The CDR3 DNA sequence: TGTGCCACCGCATCGGTCCCGGGACATCGCTACGAGCAGTACTTC. Drawing the rest from reference TRBV19 and TRBJ2-7, the complete variable domain is DGGITQSPKYLFRKEGQNVTLSCEQNLNHDAMYWYRQDPGQGLRLIYYSQIVNDFQKGDIAEGYSVSREKKESFPLTVTSAQKNPTAFYLCATASVPGHRYEQYFGPGTRLTVT.

The gene calls are TRBV20-1 and TRBJ1-5, with D possibly being TRBD1 (6 bases). Trimming took 0 bases from V and 0 from J, leaving 15 bases between them. CDR3 length: 17 amino acids. Germline V gene lookup returns CDR1 DFQATT and CDR2 SNEGSKA (reference sequence). CDR3 residues: CSARDIYRETSNQPQHF. For the CDR3, the DNA is TGCAGTGCTAGAGATATATACAGGGAGACTAGCAATCAGCCCCAGCATTTT.

The chain combines TRBV7-9 with TRBJ2-3; D might be TRBD1 (6 bases). Germline values: CDR1 SEHNR, CDR2 FQNEAQ (reference sequence). V was clipped by 6 bases and J by 6 bases, with 10 bases between them. The CDR3 is made up of 12 amino acids. The CDR3 reads CASRLTGDTQYF. DNA for the CDR3: TGTGCCAGCAGACTAACAGGGGATACGCAGTATTTT.

In this sample, this clonotype turned up many times. V usage is TRBV7-2 and J usage is TRBJ2-3; D unclear. From germline, CDR1 is SGHTA and CDR2 FQGNSA. There are 14 residues in the CDR3. With 5 bases removed from V and 3 bases from J, the gap between germline ends came to 12 bases. The CDR3 DNA sequence: TGTGCCAGCAGCCGGAAAACAGCAACAGATACGCAGTATTTT. Translated, it gives CASSRKTATDTQYF.

This clonotype was counted once. Relative to the germline gene, one junction end is altered; a read error may explain this. The chain carries TRBV3-1 and TRBJ1-1, with D possibly matching TRBD1 (5 bases). The CDR3 is 12 amino acids. Germline V gene lookup returns CDR1 LGHDT and CDR2 YNNKEL (reference sequence). The CDR3 reads CASGTVNTDAFF. The CDR3 nucleotides read TGTGCCAGCGGGACGGTGAACACTGACGCTTTCTTT.

This clonotype was observed a handful of times. The J gene is TRBJ1-1, the V gene TRBV5-5; D gene ambiguous. From germline, CDR1 is SGHKS and CDR2 YYEKEE (reference sequence). Trimming took off 5 bases at V and 1 base at J, with 12 bases between the two ends. This CDR3 has 14 residues. CDR3: CASRMGGGNTEAFF. The CDR3 region has the DNA TGTGCCAGCAGAATGGGAGGCGGGAACACTGAAGCTTTCTTT.

The chain recombines TRBV6-5 with TRBJ2-7, with D unresolved. From germline, CDR1 is MNHEY and CDR2 SVGAGI. The CDR3 has 13 amino acids. Deletions cut 0 bases from V and 7 bases from J, with 10 bases between. This CDR3 reads CASSYSGRQEQYF. The CDR3 bases are TGTGCCAGCAGTTACTCTGGACGGCAAGAGCAGTACTTC.

The V call is TRBV20-1, the J call TRBJ2-1; D possibly matches TRBD1 or TRBD2 (5 bases each). Germline V gene data show CDR1 as DFQATT and CDR2 as SNEGSKA (reference sequence). Trimming removed 0 bases from V and 6 bases from J, with 18 bases in between. The CDR3 is 16 amino acids. Here the CDR3 DNA reads TGCAGTGCTAGAGATTTATATCGGGGCTCGGCCAATGAGCAGTTCTTC. Protein sequence: CSARDLYRGSANEQFF.

V is TRBV7-9 and J is TRBJ1-1; 7 nucleotides line up with TRBD1. The germline V gene encodes CDR1 SEHNR and CDR2 FQNEAQ (reference sequence). The ends lost 4 bases at V and 1 base at J; junction bases unmatched: 6. The CDR3 covers 15 residues. The CDR3 is CASSYGTDSNTEAFF. CDR3 bases: TGTGCCAGCAGCTACGGGACAGACTCGAACACTGAAGCTTTCTTT.

In this sample, this clonotype turned up a few times. The chain employs TRBV18 and TRBJ2-2, with a tentative D call TRBD2 (6 bases). CDR1 and CDR2 (germline): KGHSH, LQKENI. The V end was cut by 3 bases, the J end by 5 bases, with 16 bases between. This CDR3 is 16 amino acids long. CDR3 protein: CASSPRSGWSTGELFF. The DNA of the CDR3 is TGTGCCAGCTCACCTAGAAGCGGGTGGTCAACCGGGGAGCTGTTTTTT.

This clonotype has more than one count but fewer than ten. CDR3 sequence reads: CASSVEVGRPHTDTQYF. CDR3 coding DNA: TGTGCCAGCAGCGTAGAAGTGGGGCGCCCACACACAGATACGCAGTATTTT. The J gene is TRBJ2-3, the V gene TRBV9, with a weak D call TRBD1 (5 bases). Looked up from germline, CDR1 is SGDLS and CDR2 is YYNGEE. V dropped 0 bases and J dropped 2 bases, with 16 bases sitting between them. The CDR3 totals 17 residues. The complete variable domain, with remaining parts taken from reference TRBV9 and TRBJ2-3, reads DSGVTQTPKHLITATGQRVTLRCSPRSGDLSVYWYQQSLDQGLQFLIQYYNGEERAKGNILERFSAQQFPDLHSELNLSSLELGDSALYFCASSVEVGRPHTDTQYFGPGTRLTVL.

At least ten counts were recorded for this clonotype. CDR3: CASSATNGDSQPQHF. The CDR3 DNA reads as TGTGCCAGCAGTGCCACGAACGGGGATAGTCAGCCCCAGCATTTT. This chain connects TRBV28 to TRBJ1-5; D call uncertain. The CDR3 sequence is 15 residues long. The V gene lost 5 bases and the J gene lost 6 bases, with 17 bases spanning the gap. The germline CDR1 and CDR2 sequences are MDHEN and SYDVKM.

The chain has TRBV9 and TRBJ1-4, with a possible D match to TRBD1 (5 bases). V lost 4 bases, J lost 4 bases, and 14 bases lay in between. The CDR3 has 15 amino acids. Germline V gene data show CDR1 as SGDLS and CDR2 as YYNGEE. CDR3 sequence (DNA): TGTGCCAGCAGCCCGCGACAGAACGTTAATGAAAAACTGTTTTTT. Translating gives CASSPRQNVNEKLFF.

This clonotype was seen at least ten times. V is TRBV5-1 and J is TRBJ2-5, with a possible D match to TRBD1 (6 bases). This CDR3 spans 14 amino acids. V was pared by 1 base and J by 3 bases, with 10 bases between. In germline, CDR1 is SGHRS, CDR2 YFSETQ. CDR3 nucleotide sequence: TGCGCCAGCAGCTTGCTGGGGGCGGAAGAGACCCAGTACTTC. It yields the protein CASSLLGAEETQYF.

The chain joins TRBV7-9 to TRBJ2-3; D possibly corresponds to TRBD2 (6 bases). With 5 bases removed from V and 2 bases from J, the gap between germline ends came to 20 bases. The CDR3 has 17 residues. CDR1 and CDR2 from the germline V gene are SEHNR and FQNEAQ (reference sequence). The CDR3 region has the DNA TGTGCCAGCAGCCCTTTCGGCGGGGACTCCTCCACAGATACGCAGTATTTT. As protein: CASSPFGGDSSTDTQYF.

Turning to this clonotype: This may stem from a read error, because a much larger clone lies one nucleotide away. The chain combines TRBV6-2 or TRBV6-3 with TRBJ2-7; D gene ambiguous. CDR1 is MNHEY and CDR2 is SVGEGT in the germline V gene. The CDR3 runs to 12 residues. In DNA form, the CDR3 reads TGTGCCAGCAGTAACTCCCCCTACGAGCAGTACTTC. Protein product: CASSNSPYEQYF.

The CDR3 region is CASSQDWAGVGNTIYF. DNA for the CDR3: TGTGCCAGCAGCCAAGACTGGGCAGGGGTCGGAAACACCATATATTTT. This chain joins TRBV4-2 and TRBJ1-3, with D tentatively TRBD1 (6 bases). The CDR3 extends over 16 amino acids. Trimming removed 0 bases from V and 4 bases from J, with 13 bases in between. Germline V lookup: CDR1 LGHNA, CDR2 YNFKEQ.

The table lists this clonotype with many counts. The chain employs TRBV11-2 and TRBJ1-4; D unresolved. The CDR3 has 17 amino acids. Germline CDR1 and CDR2: SGHAT and FQNNGV. The V and J ends lost 1 base and 4 bases respectively, with 16 bases between them. Written as DNA, the CDR3 is TGTGCCAGCAGCTTAGGGGTCAGGCAGAATTATAATGAAAAACTGTTTTTT. This gives the protein CASSLGVRQNYNEKLFF.